The 30 T cell receptor beta chains below all came from one sample that was sequenced in a study of shared clonotypes between healthy human individuals. Assay: immunoSEQ multiplex PCR; the TCRdb copy retains only in-frame clones and omits some. Here the sample spans around 100,000 clones, just over 65% being singletons. The sequencing sample was made of memory CD8+ T cells sorted from blood. As to subset: CD45RO+ cells pooled with CCR7-negative TemRA cells. These receptors were taken from a woman aged 25 to 39 in good health.

The rearrangement joins TRBV6-1 to TRBJ1-1, with D maybe TRBD1 (6 bases). The CDR3 contains 15 residues. Trimming removed 3 bases at V and 9 bases at J, with 20 bases between. Germline values: CDR1 MNHNS, CDR2 SASEGT. CDR3 DNA: TGTGCCAGCAGTGACGCATCTTCAGGGGAGGCGCAAGCTTTCTTT. It codes for CASSDASSGEAQAFF.

CDR3 in amino acids: CASSHGTSAYNEQFF. The CDR3 DNA reads TGTGCCAGCAGTCACGGGACTAGCGCCTACAATGAGCAGTTCTTC. This chain links TRBV27 with TRBJ2-1; 10 bases match TRBD2. The CDR3 contains 15 residues. The junction had 3 bases not matched to a gene; V was cut back by 5 bases and J by 2 bases. The germline gives CDR1 MNHEY, CDR2 SMNVEV (reference sequence).

The chain recombines TRBV5-8 with TRBJ1-2; no clear D gene. Germline V lookup: CDR1 SGHTS, CDR2 YDEGEE. The CDR3 has 13 amino acids. The ends were cut back, 2 bases at V and 8 bases at J, with 13 bases in the middle. Here the CDR3 DNA reads TGTGCCAGCAGCTTTTCCAGTCCACACGGCTACACCTTC. Its protein is CASSFSSPHGYTF.

The V gene is TRBV15, the J gene TRBJ1-5; a possible D gene is TRBD1 (5 bases). CDR1 is LNHNV, CDR2 YYDKDF, per germline (reference sequence). Trimming left V 5 bases short and J 7 bases short, with 15 bases between. The CDR3 has 14 residues. The CDR3 protein is CATSGGGLGQPQHF. The CDR3 DNA reads TGTGCCACCAGCGGCGGGGGTCTGGGCCAGCCCCAGCATTTT.

The rearrangement joins TRBV10-3 to TRBJ2-6; D perhaps matches TRBD1 (5 bases). Per germline, CDR1 ENHRY and CDR2 SYGVKD. Trimming took off 10 bases at V and 2 bases at J, with 9 bases between the two ends. The length of the CDR3 is 13 residues. The CDR3 region is CATLGAGANVLTF. The CDR3 nucleotides are TGTGCCACTCTAGGGGCTGGGGCCAACGTCCTGACTTTC.

J is TRBJ2-6 and V is TRBV28; D is possibly TRBD1 or TRBD2 (5 bases each). CDR1 and CDR2 from the germline V gene are MDHEN and SYDVKM. The V end was cut by 3 bases, the J end by 5 bases, with 17 bases between. The CDR3 length is 17 residues. The CDR3 DNA sequence: TGTGCCAGCAGTTTTCACGGTCATGGGACCAGGGCCAACGTCCTGACTTTC. Its protein is CASSFHGHGTRANVLTF.

A word on this clone: The sample has other DNA sequences that encode this CDR3 too. The V gene is TRBV9, the J gene TRBJ1-1, with TRBD1 identical over 9 bases. The V segment lost 4 bases and the J segment 7 bases; nucleotides outside the gene matches: 5. The germline gives CDR1 SGDLS, CDR2 YYNGEE. The CDR3 runs 13 residues. CDR3 sequence (DNA): TGTGCCAGCAGCTCAGGACAGGGGATTGAAGCTTTCTTT. Translated: CASSSGQGIEAFF.

The chain uses TRBV5-1 and TRBJ2-5, with 8 positions matching TRBD1. The CDR3 length is 13 residues. The germline V gene encodes CDR1 SGHRS and CDR2 YFSETQ. V lost 0 bases to trimming and J lost 7 bases; unmatched junction nucleotides: 2. CDR3 region: CASSLETGGTQYF. CDR3 sequence (DNA): TGCGCCAGCAGCTTGGAAACAGGGGGGACCCAGTACTTC.

This clone was picked up many times. The V gene is TRBV19, the J gene TRBJ1-1; D is perhaps TRBD1 (5 bases). Germline V gene data show CDR1 as LNHDA and CDR2 as SQIVND (reference sequence). This CDR3 comprises 16 residues. V dropped 3 bases and J dropped 6 bases, with 20 bases sitting between them. The CDR3 here is CASSIYGGEESAEAFF. The CDR3 bases are TGTGCCAGTAGTATTTACGGGGGGGAAGAATCGGCTGAAGCTTTCTTT.

The rearrangement joins TRBV2 to TRBJ2-7, with a possible D match to TRBD2 (5 bases). The V end was cut by 2 bases, the J end by 7 bases, with 15 bases between. The CDR3 is 14 amino acids. CDR1 is SNHLY and CDR2 is FYNNEI in the germline V gene. CDR3 loop: CASSERGYRGEQYF. DNA for the CDR3: TGTGCCAGCAGTGAACGCGGGTATCGTGGTGAGCAGTACTTC.

This clone has just a few counts. V usage is TRBV4-2 and J usage is TRBJ2-5; D is perhaps TRBD2 (6 bases). Germline lookup yields CDR1 LGHNA and CDR2 YNFKEQ. V was cut by 1 base and J by 13 bases, with 19 bases left in between. The CDR3 has 14 amino acids. CDR3 nucleotide sequence: TGTGCCAGCAGCCAAGGACCGACCGGGACTCCCTTGTACTTC. Its translation: CASSQGPTGTPLYF.

This clone came up many times. The chain uses TRBV28 and TRBJ2-3; D unresolved. The CDR3 length is 14 residues. The V gene's germline CDR1 is MDHEN and CDR2 SYDVKM. The V end lost 5 bases, the J end lost 2 bases, and 11 bases lay between the germline ends. This CDR3 is CASSLGSFTDTQYF. Written as DNA, the CDR3 is TGTGCCAGCAGTCTCGGTTCTTTCACAGATACGCAGTATTTT.

The CDR3 reads CASSSSFRGEETQYF. For the CDR3, the DNA is TGTGCCAGCAGTTCCTCCTTCAGGGGGGAAGAGACCCAGTACTTC. The rearrangement uses TRBV27 and TRBJ2-5, with D possibly being TRBD1 (7 bases). Germline V gene lookup returns CDR1 MNHEY and CDR2 SMNVEV (reference sequence). The CDR3 spans 15 residues. V was shortened by 4 bases and J by 3 bases, with 15 bases between the two germline ends.

The chain uses TRBV10-3 and TRBJ2-5; D may be TRBD2 (5 bases). The germline V gene encodes CDR1 ENHRY and CDR2 SYGVKD. Trimming removed 4 bases at V and 5 bases at J, with 14 bases between. The CDR3 contains 14 residues. CDR3 nucleotides: TGTGCCATCAGTGCCGGGTGGGAGAGGGAGACCCAGTACTTC. Amino acids: CAISAGWERETQYF.

In regard to this clone: This sample includes further DNA sequences coding for the same CDR3. The chain is built from TRBV5-4 and TRBJ2-5; no firm D call. Deletions cut 0 bases from V and 1 base from J, with 4 bases between. The CDR3 runs 13 residues. The germline CDR1 and CDR2 sequences are SGHNT and YYREEE (reference sequence). For the CDR3, the DNA is TGTGCCAGCAGCTTGGAAAGCCAAGAGACCCAGTACTTC. This translates into CASSLESQETQYF.

The chain combines TRBV5-1 with TRBJ2-7; 8 bases are a match to TRBD2. CDR3 length: 15 residues. Trimming removed 1 base from V and 6 bases from J; junction bases left unmatched: 9. The germline gives CDR1 SGHRS, CDR2 YFSETQ. The CDR3 bases are TGCGCCAGCAGCTTGTTCCCCCGGGAGGGCGGCGAGCAGTACTTC. It yields the protein CASSLFPREGGEQYF.

This chain connects TRBV28 to TRBJ2-1, with 7 bases identical to TRBD2. The CDR3 is 16 amino acids. J was trimmed by 7 bases and V by 4 bases; bases with no gene match: 13. CDR1 is MDHEN and CDR2 is SYDVKM in the germline V gene. The CDR3 protein is CASSSGGRLGKNEQFF. The DNA for the CDR3 is TGTGCCAGCAGTTCGGGCGGGAGATTAGGGAAAAATGAGCAGTTCTTC.

This clone has only one observation. The chain links TRBV5-4 to TRBJ2-7, with D perhaps TRBD1 or TRBD2 (5 bases each). V was trimmed by 3 bases and J by 6 bases, leaving 19 bases between them. This CDR3 is 15 amino acids long. From germline, CDR1 is SGHNT and CDR2 YYREEE (reference sequence). CDR3: CASSSGTEEPSEQYF. Here the CDR3 DNA reads TGTGCCAGCAGCTCCGGGACCGAGGAGCCCTCCGAGCAGTACTTC. Complete variable domain (other parts from reference TRBV5-4 and TRBJ2-7): ETGVTQSPTHLIKTRGQQVTLRCSSQSGHNTVSWYQQALGQGPQFIFQYYREEENGRGNFPPRFSGLQFPNYSSELNVNALELDDSALYLCASSSGTEEPSEQYFGPGTRLTVT.

V gene TRBV7-9 combines with J gene TRBJ2-3; TRBD2 matches 14 bases. The germline CDR1 and CDR2 sequences are SEHNR and FQNEAQ (reference sequence). CDR3 length equals 19 residues. The V and J ends lost 5 bases and 1 base, in that order; junction bases with no gene match: 11. CDR3 DNA sequence: TGTGCCAGCAGCCGCTCGGGACTAGCGGGAGACTGGGGCACAGATACGCAGTATTTT. The encoded protein is CASSRSGLAGDWGTDTQYF.

This clone appeared a single time. V is TRBV11-2 and J is TRBJ2-7; D is unresolved. Deletions cut 2 bases from V and 0 bases from J, with 11 bases between. The CDR3 extends over 15 amino acids. Germline V gene sequence: CDR1 SGHAT, CDR2 FQNNGV. DNA for the CDR3: TGTGCCAGCAGCTTACAGTCGGCCACCTCCTACGAGCAGTACTTC. It codes for CASSLQSATSYEQYF.

The gene calls are TRBV20-1 and TRBJ2-1; the D gene could be TRBD1 or TRBD2 (5 bases each). Trimming pared 4 bases from V and 8 bases from J, leaving 9 bases between. Germline V lookup: CDR1 DFQATT, CDR2 SNEGSKA (reference sequence). This CDR3 region has 11 residues. CDR3 loop: CSAMGVYEQFF. The DNA of the CDR3 is TGCAGTGCTATGGGGGTGTATGAGCAGTTCTTC.

In regard to this clone: A read error may produce the germline difference seen at one junction end. The chain is built from TRBV15 and TRBJ2-5, with 11 bases matching TRBD2. The CDR3 totals 15 residues. CDR1 LNHNV and CDR2 YYDKDF come from the germline V gene (reference sequence). CDR3 region: CATSPHSGRAESQYF. The DNA for the CDR3 is TGTGCCACCAGTCCTCATAGCGGGAGGGCAGAGAGCCAGTACTTC.

The chain employs TRBV9 and TRBJ2-1, with D possibly being TRBD2 (6 bases). This CDR3 is 16 amino acids long. The germline V gene has CDR1 SGDLS and CDR2 YYNGEE. Between the trimmed V and J ends, which lost 0 bases and 7 bases, there was a span of 17 bases. CDR3 nucleotides: TGTGCCAGCAGCGTAGCCTGGGGGGACGTTGGGAATGAGCAGTTCTTC. Residues: CASSVAWGDVGNEQFF.

The chain employs TRBV6-4 and TRBJ1-1; 8 bases are a match to TRBD1. The V gene end was trimmed by 6 bases and the J gene end by 2 bases; junction bases not matched to a gene: 5. This CDR3 has 14 residues. CDR1 and CDR2 (germline): MRHNA, SNTAGT. CDR3 DNA: TGTGCCAGCAGGGCGACAGGGGATAACACTGAAGCTTTCTTT. It is translated as CASRATGDNTEAFF.

V gene TRBV9 combines with J gene TRBJ1-5, with 9 bases lining up with TRBD1. V shed 4 bases, J shed 2 bases, and the junction held 4 bases outside the gene matches. In germline, CDR1 is SGDLS, CDR2 YYNGEE. This CDR3 spans 15 amino acids. The CDR3 DNA reads as TGTGCCAGCAGCCGGACAGGGGATGGCAATCAGCCCCAGCATTTT. This gives the protein CASSRTGDGNQPQHF. The full variable domain, with the rest looked up from reference TRBV9 and TRBJ1-5, is DSGVTQTPKHLITATGQRVTLRCSPRSGDLSVYWYQQSLDQGLQFLIQYYNGEERAKGNILERFSAQQFPDLHSELNLSSLELGDSALYFCASSRTGDGNQPQHFGDGTRLSIL.

This clone was counted ten times or more. The chain links TRBV6-4 to TRBJ2-6; 10 bases map to TRBD1. V lost 6 bases to trimming and J lost 3 bases; unmatched junction nucleotides: 8. CDR3 length: 17 residues. Germline V CDR1 and CDR2: MRHNA, SNTAGT. Here the CDR3 reads CASSPGQGFYGANVLTF. The CDR3 DNA reads TGTGCCAGCAGCCCGGGACAGGGGTTCTATGGGGCCAACGTCCTGACTTTC.

This clone showed up just once. The chain uses TRBV5-6 and TRBJ1-2; D possibly corresponds to TRBD1 (6 bases). Germline CDR1 reads SGHDT; CDR2 reads YYEEEE. The ends were cut back, 6 bases at V and 5 bases at J, with 20 bases in the middle. This CDR3 has 15 residues. The CDR3 DNA is TGTGCCAGCATGTTATCCGAGACAGGCCTTTATGGCTACACCTTC. Translated: CASMLSETGLYGYTF.

The V and J genes are TRBV11-2 and TRBJ1-1; D might be TRBD1 (6 bases). The CDR3 runs 17 residues. Germline V CDR1 and CDR2: SGHAT, FQNNGV. V gave up 3 bases and J gave up 0 bases, with 17 bases separating them. The DNA of the CDR3 is TGTGCCAGCAGCTTCGCCGTGGGGGCGAAGGTGAACACTGAAGCTTTCTTT. The encoded protein is CASSFAVGAKVNTEAFF.

This clone occurred a few times. This rearrangement joins TRBV7-9 to TRBJ2-6, with 9 bases fitting TRBD1. J lost 1 base, V lost 8 bases, and 12 bases had no gene match. There are 18 residues in the CDR3. Germline V gene sequence: CDR1 SEHNR, CDR2 FQNEAQ (reference sequence). The CDR3 sequence is CASGLTGTGTSGANVLTF. In DNA form, the CDR3 reads TGTGCCAGCGGTCTCACCGGGACAGGGACTTCTGGGGCCAACGTCCTGACTTTC. Looking up the rest from reference TRBV7-9 and TRBJ2-6 gives the full variable domain: DTGVSQNPRHKITKRGQNVTFRCDPISEHNRLYWYRQTLGQGPEFLTYFQNEAQLEKSRLLSDRFSAERPKGSFSTLEIQRTEQGDSAMYLCASGLTGTGTSGANVLTFGAGSRLTVL.

The chain's CDR3 is CASSFGGHNEQFF. The CDR3 DNA reads TGTGCCAGCAGCTTCGGGGGACACAATGAGCAGTTCTTC. The rearrangement links TRBV7-9 to TRBJ2-1, with TRBD2 as a possible D gene (6 bases). Germline values: CDR1 SEHNR, CDR2 FQNEAQ (reference sequence). Trimming stripped 3 bases from V and 5 bases from J, with 8 bases between. CDR3 length equals 13 residues.